These T cell receptor beta chains were read from a single sample in a study of tumor-infiltrating lymphocytes in primary liver carcinoma. One entry per CDR3 protein results from TCRdb running MiXCR on the multiplex PCR reads. The data show hundreds of thousands of distinct CDR3 sequences, approximately 54% seen once. The sample taken for sequencing was peripheral blood. These receptors all come from a woman aged 25 to 39 with primary liver carcinoma and hepatitis B virus infection. The CDR3 runs from the conserved cysteine through the conserved F or W. D genes are given only for firm matches. Some rows mark clone size as missing; the rest say once, few, many or name a class of expanded clone.

v_gene: TRBV11-2; d_gene: -; j_gene: TRBJ2-1; abundance: -; CDR3nt: TGTGCCAGCAGGACGAGAGGCTCCTACAATGAGCTGTTCTTC; CDR3aa: CASRTRGSYNELFF
v_gene: TRBV29-1; d_gene: TRBD2; j_gene: TRBJ2-3; abundance: many; CDR3nt: TGCAGCGCCGGAACGGGACTAGCGGGAGGAGGGGATACGCAGTATTTT; CDR3aa: CSAGTGLAGGGDTQYF
v_gene: TRBV4-3; d_gene: TRBD2; j_gene: TRBJ2-4; abundance: -; CDR3nt: TGCGCCAGCAGCAAGAGATACCTAGCGGGCCCGATTCAATACTTC; CDR3aa: CASSKRYLAGPIQYF
v_gene: TRBV4-2; d_gene: TRBD2; j_gene: TRBJ2-1; abundance: many; CDR3nt: TGTGCCAGCAGCCCCGGGGGGAAAGGCAATGAGCAGTTCTTC; CDR3aa: CASSPGGKGNEQFF
v_gene: TRBV5-5; d_gene: -; j_gene: TRBJ1-5; abundance: -; CDR3nt: TGTGCCAGCAGCTTGGTTTGGCCAGGGGATTATAGCAATCAGCCCCAGCATTTT; CDR3aa: CASSLVWPGDYSNQPQHF
v_gene: TRBV6-2/TRBV6-3; d_gene: -; j_gene: TRBJ1-2; abundance: -; CDR3nt: TGTGCCAGCAGTTACTCGGGCAGGGCCTATGGCTACACCTTC; CDR3aa: CASSYSGRAYGYTF
v_gene: TRBV28; d_gene: -; j_gene: TRBJ2-7; abundance: few; CDR3nt: TGTGCCAGCAGTTTTATCATCGGCCCCGTCGAGCAGTACTTC; CDR3aa: CASSFIIGPVEQYF
v_gene: TRBV11-2; d_gene: -; j_gene: TRBJ2-1; abundance: -; CDR3nt: TGTGCCAGCAGCTTAGGATTCCGGCGGTATGAGCAGTTCTTC; CDR3aa: CASSLGFRRYEQFF
v_gene: TRBV13; d_gene: -; j_gene: TRBJ1-1; abundance: -; CDR3nt: TGTGCCAGCAGCCCTGATATGAACACTGAAGCTTTCTTT; CDR3aa: CASSPDMNTEAFF
v_gene: TRBV12-2; d_gene: -; j_gene: TRBJ2-3; abundance: -; CDR3nt: TGTGCAAGTCGCTTAGGGACTTCGGCGGGAGTCGCAGATACGCAGTATTTT; CDR3aa: CASRLGTSAGVADTQYF
v_gene: TRBV29-1; d_gene: -; j_gene: TRBJ2-4; abundance: many; CDR3nt: TGCAGCGTCGTGGGGCTATCCCGAGTTGGGAACATTCAGTACTTC; CDR3aa: CSVVGLSRVGNIQYF
v_gene: TRBV11-3; d_gene: -; j_gene: TRBJ2-6; abundance: -; CDR3nt: TGTGCCAGCAGCTTAGGGGGGGCATTC; CDR3aa: CASSLGGAF
v_gene: TRBV7-9; d_gene: TRBD1; j_gene: TRBJ2-7; abundance: few; CDR3nt: TGTGCCAGCAGCCACCGGGACAGGGCCTACGAGCAGTACTTC; CDR3aa: CASSHRDRAYEQYF
v_gene: TRBV6-6; d_gene: -; j_gene: TRBJ1-5; abundance: -; CDR3nt: TGTGCCAGCAGACCCCAAGCAGGGCAGCCCCAGCATTTT; CDR3aa: CASRPQAGQPQHF
v_gene: TRBV6-1; d_gene: TRBD2; j_gene: TRBJ2-1; abundance: -; CDR3nt: TGTGCCAGCAGTGAAGGGCCCCCGGGACTAGCTTTCGATGAGCAGTTCTTC; CDR3aa: CASSEGPPGLAFDEQFF
v_gene: TRBV5-6; d_gene: -; j_gene: TRBJ2-5; abundance: -; CDR3nt: TGCCCCAGCAGCCGAGCCAATCAAGAGACCCAGTACTTC; CDR3aa: CPSSRANQETQYF
v_gene: TRBV7-9; d_gene: -; j_gene: TRBJ2-7; abundance: -; CDR3nt: TGTGCCAGCAGCTACATGCAGGGCTACGGGCAGTACTTC; CDR3aa: CASSYMQGYGQYF
v_gene: TRBV2; d_gene: -; j_gene: TRBJ2-2; abundance: -; CDR3nt: TGTGCCAGCAGTGAGCTGGGGTACATCGGGGAGCTGTTTTTT; CDR3aa: CASSELGYIGELFF
v_gene: TRBV12-3/TRBV12-4; d_gene: TRBD2; j_gene: TRBJ2-7; abundance: many; CDR3nt: TGTGCCAGCAGCCGGGGGGGTTGGGAGCAGTACTTC; CDR3aa: CASSRGGWEQYF
v_gene: TRBV28; d_gene: -; j_gene: TRBJ2-7; abundance: -; CDR3nt: TGTGCCAGCAGAAGGGGGGGGGATCGTGCGCAGTACTTC; CDR3aa: CASRRGGDRAQYF
v_gene: TRBV10-3; d_gene: -; j_gene: TRBJ1-1; abundance: -; CDR3nt: TGTGCCATCAGCCCGGGCCACACTGAAGCTTTCTTT; CDR3aa: CAISPGHTEAFF
v_gene: TRBV6-2/TRBV6-3; d_gene: -; j_gene: TRBJ2-7; abundance: -; CDR3nt: TGTGCCAGCAGTTACGAGGGGAACGACTACGAGCAGTACTTC; CDR3aa: CASSYEGNDYEQYF
v_gene: TRBV6-5; d_gene: TRBD1; j_gene: TRBJ2-5; abundance: many; CDR3nt: TGTGCCAGCAGTTGGGGACAGGGATGGGTAGAGACCCAGTACTTC; CDR3aa: CASSWGQGWVETQYF
v_gene: TRBV13; d_gene: TRBD2; j_gene: TRBJ2-7; abundance: -; CDR3nt: TGTGCCAGCAGCTTAGACCCGGGAGGAACCTACGAGCAGTACTTC; CDR3aa: CASSLDPGGTYEQYF
v_gene: TRBV11-2; d_gene: -; j_gene: TRBJ2-6; abundance: -; CDR3nt: TGTGCCAGCAGCTCCCTTGGACATGGGTATAGGGCCAATGTCCTGACTTTC; CDR3aa: CASSSLGHGYRANVLTF
v_gene: TRBV11-2; d_gene: -; j_gene: TRBJ2-3; abundance: -; CDR3nt: TGTGTCAGCAGCTCCGGCCTGGGGCACCTCACAGATACGCAGTATTTT; CDR3aa: CVSSSGLGHLTDTQYF
v_gene: TRBV5-6; d_gene: -; j_gene: TRBJ2-3; abundance: many; CDR3nt: TGTGCCAGCGCGTTAAACTGGGAAGTTTATACGCAGTATTTT; CDR3aa: CASALNWEVYTQYF
v_gene: TRBV7-9; d_gene: TRBD2; j_gene: TRBJ2-5; abundance: -; CDR3nt: TGTGCCAACAGCCTCGGGACTAGCGGGAGACAAGAGACCCAGTACTTC; CDR3aa: CANSLGTSGRQETQYF
v_gene: TRBV7-8; d_gene: TRBD1; j_gene: TRBJ2-2; abundance: -; CDR3nt: TGTGCCAGCAGCTTAGGCAGGGGGCCGGGCACCGGGAAGCTGTTTTTT; CDR3aa: CASSLGRGPGTGKLFF
v_gene: TRBV11-3; d_gene: -; j_gene: TRBJ2-3; abundance: many; CDR3nt: TGTGCCAGCAGCTCTTTCGGCTTGGTCGAGACAGATACGCAGTATTTT; CDR3aa: CASSSFGLVETDTQYF
v_gene: TRBV11-2; d_gene: TRBD2; j_gene: TRBJ2-1; abundance: many; CDR3nt: TGTGCCAGCAGCCCCATGGGACTAGCGGGAGAGACTATCCTCTTC; CDR3aa: CASSPMGLAGETILF
v_gene: TRBV6-1; d_gene: -; j_gene: TRBJ2-7; abundance: few; CDR3nt: TGTGCCAACAGTAAGCCGCTCCCCTACGAGCAGTACTTC; CDR3aa: CANSKPLPYEQYF
v_gene: TRBV6-6; d_gene: TRBD2; j_gene: TRBJ2-5; abundance: -; CDR3nt: TGTGCCAGCAGTTCCCCGGGACTAGTGGGAGTAGGAGAGACCCAGTACTTC; CDR3aa: CASSSPGLVGVGETQYF
v_gene: TRBV11-1; d_gene: TRBD1; j_gene: TRBJ2-7; abundance: -; CDR3nt: TGTGCCAGCAGCCGCATCACAGGGACAGGGTCCTACGAGCAGTACTTC; CDR3aa: CASSRITGTGSYEQYF
v_gene: TRBV6-6; d_gene: -; j_gene: TRBJ2-5; abundance: -; CDR3nt: TGTGCCAGCAGCAATACGGCACCCCGTGGGACCCTGTACTTC; CDR3aa: CASSNTAPRGTLYF
v_gene: TRBV6-6; d_gene: -; j_gene: TRBJ1-3; abundance: few; CDR3nt: TGTGCCAGCAGGGAGGCCTCTGGAAACACCATATATTTT; CDR3aa: CASREASGNTIYF
v_gene: TRBV28; d_gene: -; j_gene: TRBJ2-1; abundance: many; CDR3nt: TGTGCCAGCAGTTTACCGGGCAATGAGCAGTTCTTC; CDR3aa: CASSLPGNEQFF
v_gene: TRBV6-2/TRBV6-3; d_gene: -; j_gene: TRBJ2-3; abundance: -; CDR3nt: TGTGCCAGCAGTAACTACAGCCCTAGCACAGTTACGCAGTATTTT; CDR3aa: CASSNYSPSTVTQYF
v_gene: TRBV7-2; d_gene: -; j_gene: TRBJ2-5; abundance: -; CDR3nt: TGTGCCAGCAGCTTAGAGGGACACCTTTGGGGTGAGACCCAGTACTTC; CDR3aa: CASSLEGHLWGETQYF
v_gene: TRBV10-1; d_gene: TRBD2; j_gene: TRBJ2-7; abundance: -; CDR3nt: TGCGCCAGCAGTGAAAGGACAGCGGGAGGATCCTACGAGCAGTACTTC; CDR3aa: CASSERTAGGSYEQYF
v_gene: TRBV5-8; d_gene: -; j_gene: TRBJ1-1; abundance: -; CDR3nt: TGTGCCAGCAGCTTTCAGGTCTCTGAAGCTTTCTTT; CDR3aa: CASSFQVSEAFF
v_gene: TRBV11-3; d_gene: -; j_gene: TRBJ2-3; abundance: -; CDR3nt: TGTGCCAGCAGCTTATCTTTGTCTAGGCGGGGCACAGATACGCAGTATTTT; CDR3aa: CASSLSLSRRGTDTQYF
v_gene: TRBV7-9; d_gene: -; j_gene: TRBJ2-1; abundance: -; CDR3nt: TGTGCCAGCAGCTTCGACGGGAATGAGCAGTTCTTC; CDR3aa: CASSFDGNEQFF
v_gene: TRBV11-2; d_gene: -; j_gene: TRBJ2-1; abundance: once; CDR3nt: TGTACCAGCAGCTTAAAGGTAGCGGCCCTGAAGTTCTTC; CDR3aa: CTSSLKVAALKFF
v_gene: TRBV5-6; d_gene: TRBD2; j_gene: TRBJ2-7; abundance: -; CDR3nt: TGTGCCAGCTGCGGTAAGGGACTAGTCAACTACGAGCAGTACTTC; CDR3aa: CASCGKGLVNYEQYF
v_gene: TRBV11-2; d_gene: TRBD2; j_gene: TRBJ2-5; abundance: many; CDR3nt: TGTGCCAGCAGCTTAGGCCGGACTAGCGGCAGGGAGACCCAGTACTTC; CDR3aa: CASSLGRTSGRETQYF
v_gene: TRBV6-1; d_gene: -; j_gene: TRBJ1-3; abundance: once; CDR3nt: TGTGCCAGCAGTGGAGTCGTAGGGCGAAGTGGAAACACCATATATTTT; CDR3aa: CASSGVVGRSGNTIYF
v_gene: TRBV4-1; d_gene: -; j_gene: TRBJ2-1; abundance: few; CDR3nt: TGCGCCAGCAGCCAAGAGGAATTATCGGTATATGAGCAGTTCTTC; CDR3aa: CASSQEELSVYEQFF
v_gene: TRBV4-1; d_gene: TRBD1; j_gene: TRBJ1-3; abundance: many; CDR3nt: TGCGCCAGCAGCCGGGGAGGACAGGGGGCAGGAAACACCATATATTTT; CDR3aa: CASSRGGQGAGNTIYF
v_gene: TRBV7-9; d_gene: -; j_gene: TRBJ1-6; abundance: -; CDR3nt: TGTGCCAGCAGCTTAAGTGCGGTTTATTCACCCCTCCACTTT; CDR3aa: CASSLSAVYSPLHF
v_gene: TRBV11-2; d_gene: -; j_gene: TRBJ2-7; abundance: -; CDR3nt: TGTGCCAGCAGCTTAGAGCATGAGATCTCCTACGAGCAGTACTTC; CDR3aa: CASSLEHEISYEQYF
v_gene: TRBV29-1; d_gene: TRBD2; j_gene: TRBJ2-7; abundance: -; CDR3nt: TGCGGCGCCGGACTAGCGGGAGGCGAGCAGTGCTTC; CDR3aa: CGAGLAGGEQCF
v_gene: TRBV5-4; d_gene: -; j_gene: TRBJ2-7; abundance: -; CDR3nt: TGTGCCAGCAGCTTGCTAGGCAACGAGCAGTACTTC; CDR3aa: CASSLLGNEQYF
v_gene: TRBV6-6; d_gene: -; j_gene: TRBJ2-5; abundance: few; CDR3nt: TGTGCCAGCAGTTACTCTTCCCCAGGGGAGACCCAGTACTTC; CDR3aa: CASSYSSPGETQYF
v_gene: TRBV7-9; d_gene: -; j_gene: TRBJ2-7; abundance: -; CDR3nt: TGTGCCAGCGGGACGTGGGGCGAGAATGAGCAGTACTTC; CDR3aa: CASGTWGENEQYF
v_gene: TRBV6-1; d_gene: -; j_gene: TRBJ2-1; abundance: many; CDR3nt: TGTGCCAGCAGCCCCTTTGGACAGATCACCTACAATGAGCAGTTCTTC; CDR3aa: CASSPFGQITYNEQFF
v_gene: TRBV7-9; d_gene: -; j_gene: TRBJ1-1; abundance: few; CDR3nt: TGTGCCAGCAGCCCGACGGTGACGAGTGAAGCTTTCTTT; CDR3aa: CASSPTVTSEAFF
v_gene: TRBV7-8; d_gene: -; j_gene: TRBJ2-2; abundance: -; CDR3nt: TGTGCCAGCATCAGACTACCGAATGGGGAGCTGTTTTTT; CDR3aa: CASIRLPNGELFF
v_gene: TRBV14; d_gene: -; j_gene: TRBJ2-2; abundance: once; CDR3nt: TGTGCCAACAGCCCCCGCCCCACCGGGGAGCTGTTTTTT; CDR3aa: CANSPRPTGELFF